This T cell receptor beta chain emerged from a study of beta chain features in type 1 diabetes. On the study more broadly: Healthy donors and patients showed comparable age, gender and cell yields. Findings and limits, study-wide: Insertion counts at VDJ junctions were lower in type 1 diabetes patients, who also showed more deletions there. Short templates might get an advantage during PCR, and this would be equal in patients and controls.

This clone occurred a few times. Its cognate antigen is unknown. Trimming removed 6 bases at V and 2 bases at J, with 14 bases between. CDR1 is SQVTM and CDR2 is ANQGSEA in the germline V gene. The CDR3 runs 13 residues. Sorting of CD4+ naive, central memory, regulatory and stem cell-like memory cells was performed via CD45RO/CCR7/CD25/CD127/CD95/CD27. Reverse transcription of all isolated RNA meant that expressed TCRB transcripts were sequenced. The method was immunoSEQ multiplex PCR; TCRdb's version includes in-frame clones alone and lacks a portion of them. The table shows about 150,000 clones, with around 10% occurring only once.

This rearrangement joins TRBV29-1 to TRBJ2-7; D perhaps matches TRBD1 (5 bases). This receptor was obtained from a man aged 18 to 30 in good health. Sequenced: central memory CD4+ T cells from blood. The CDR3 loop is CSVGPTGTYEQYF. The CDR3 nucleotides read TGCAGCGTCGGACCCACAGGTACCTACGAGCAGTACTTC.